The clone carrying this TCR beta chain was found many times. The target antigen is unknown. These data originate in a study of T-cell memory formation after mild COVID-19. Each CDR3 protein gets one entry after TCRdb re-called the 5' RACE reads with MiXCR. There are about 33,000 distinct CDR3 sequences in the sample; around 20% occur only once, and 1.5% to 1.9% lies in the top ten. The CDR3 spans 12 residues. The trim removed 5 bases at V and 9 bases at J, leaving 3 bases unmatched. The germline V gene encodes CDR1 SGHTA and CDR2 FQGNSA. The study, taken as a whole, reports: Pre-infection memory contained some responding clones, which suggested that cross-reactive memory had joined. Researchers report contracting CD4+ clones mostly in CM and EM, with CD8+ clones in EMRA. Clones contracting across day 15 to 85 had a balanced CD4/CD8 profile; later expanding clones leaned CD4+. SARS-CoV-2 specificity was not confirmed for second-wave clones peaking on day 37.

Sequencing was done on a sample of PBMCs or a T cell subset sorted from them (not recorded which). V is TRBV7-2 and J is TRBJ2-1, with 8 positions matching TRBD2. This receptor was taken from an adult who had mild COVID-19 (a few samples of this study predate the infection). Cell type and time point are not known. The CDR3 nucleotides read TGTGCCAGCAGCCGTCGGGGGGGTGAGCAGTTCTTC. Translated, it gives CASSRRGGEQFF.